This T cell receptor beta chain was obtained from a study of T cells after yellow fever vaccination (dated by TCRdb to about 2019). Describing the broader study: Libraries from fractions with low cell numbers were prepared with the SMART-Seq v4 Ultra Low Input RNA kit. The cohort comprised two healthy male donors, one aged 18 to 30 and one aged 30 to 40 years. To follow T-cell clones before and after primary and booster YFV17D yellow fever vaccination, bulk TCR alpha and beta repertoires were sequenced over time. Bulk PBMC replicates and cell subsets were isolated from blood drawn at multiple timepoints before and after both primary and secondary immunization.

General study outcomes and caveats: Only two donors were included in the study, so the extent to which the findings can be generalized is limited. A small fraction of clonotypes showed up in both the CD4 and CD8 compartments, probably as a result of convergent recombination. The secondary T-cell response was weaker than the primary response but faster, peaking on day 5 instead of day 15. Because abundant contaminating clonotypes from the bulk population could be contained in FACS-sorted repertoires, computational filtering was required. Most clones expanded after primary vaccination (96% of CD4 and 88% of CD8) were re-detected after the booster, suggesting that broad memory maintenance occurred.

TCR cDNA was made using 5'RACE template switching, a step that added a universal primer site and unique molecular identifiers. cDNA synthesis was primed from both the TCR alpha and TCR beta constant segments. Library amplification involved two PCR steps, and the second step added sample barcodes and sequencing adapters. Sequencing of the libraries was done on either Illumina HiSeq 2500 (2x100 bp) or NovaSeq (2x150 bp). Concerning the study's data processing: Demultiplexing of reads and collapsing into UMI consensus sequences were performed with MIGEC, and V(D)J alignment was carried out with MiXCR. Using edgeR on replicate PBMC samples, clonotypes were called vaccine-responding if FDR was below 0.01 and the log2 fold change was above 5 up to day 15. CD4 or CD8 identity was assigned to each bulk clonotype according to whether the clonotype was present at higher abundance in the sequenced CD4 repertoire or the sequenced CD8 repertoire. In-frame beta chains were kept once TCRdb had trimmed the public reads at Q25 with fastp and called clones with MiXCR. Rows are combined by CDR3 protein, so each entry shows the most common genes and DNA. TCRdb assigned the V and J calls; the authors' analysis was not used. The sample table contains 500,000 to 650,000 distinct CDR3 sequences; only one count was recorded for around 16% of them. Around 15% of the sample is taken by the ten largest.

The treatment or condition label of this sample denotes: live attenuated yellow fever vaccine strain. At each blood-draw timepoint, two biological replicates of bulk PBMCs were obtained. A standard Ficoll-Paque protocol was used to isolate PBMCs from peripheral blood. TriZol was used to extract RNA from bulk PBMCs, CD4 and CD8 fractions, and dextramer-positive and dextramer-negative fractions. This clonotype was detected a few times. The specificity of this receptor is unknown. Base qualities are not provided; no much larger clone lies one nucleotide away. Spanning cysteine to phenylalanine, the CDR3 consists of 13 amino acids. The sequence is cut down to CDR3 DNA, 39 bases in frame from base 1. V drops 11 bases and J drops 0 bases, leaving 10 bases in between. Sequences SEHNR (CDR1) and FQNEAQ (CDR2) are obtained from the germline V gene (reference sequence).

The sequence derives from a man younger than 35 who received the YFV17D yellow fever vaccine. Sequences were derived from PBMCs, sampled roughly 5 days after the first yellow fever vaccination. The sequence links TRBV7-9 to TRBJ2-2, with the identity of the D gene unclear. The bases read TGTGCCCCCCAGGATCCGAACACCGGGGAGCTGTTTTTT. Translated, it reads CAPQDPNTGELFF.